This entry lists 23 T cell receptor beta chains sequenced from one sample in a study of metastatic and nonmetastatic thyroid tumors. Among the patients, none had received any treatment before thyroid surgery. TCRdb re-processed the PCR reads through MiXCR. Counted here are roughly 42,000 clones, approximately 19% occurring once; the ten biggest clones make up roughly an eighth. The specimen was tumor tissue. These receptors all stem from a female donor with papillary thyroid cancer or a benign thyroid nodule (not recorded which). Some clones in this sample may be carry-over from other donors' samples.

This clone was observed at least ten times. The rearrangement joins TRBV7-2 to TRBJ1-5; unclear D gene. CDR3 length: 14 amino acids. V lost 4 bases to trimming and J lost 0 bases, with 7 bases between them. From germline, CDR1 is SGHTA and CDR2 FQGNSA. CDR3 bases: TGTGCCAGCAGCTCGGGTCGTAGCAATCAGCCCCAGCATTTT. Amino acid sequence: CASSSGRSNQPQHF.

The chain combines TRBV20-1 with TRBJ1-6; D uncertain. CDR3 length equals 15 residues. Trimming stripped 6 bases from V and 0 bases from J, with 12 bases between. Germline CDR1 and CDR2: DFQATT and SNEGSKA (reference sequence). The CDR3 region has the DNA TGCAGTGCGAGGACGGCGAGCTCCTATAATTCACCCCTCCACTTT. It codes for CSARTASSYNSPLHF.

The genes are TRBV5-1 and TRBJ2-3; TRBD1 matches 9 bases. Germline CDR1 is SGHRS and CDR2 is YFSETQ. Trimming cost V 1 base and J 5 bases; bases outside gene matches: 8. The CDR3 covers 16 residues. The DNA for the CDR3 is TGCGCCAGCAGCTTGCGGCCCGGGACAGGGTTAGATACGCAGTATTTT. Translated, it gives CASSLRPGTGLDTQYF.

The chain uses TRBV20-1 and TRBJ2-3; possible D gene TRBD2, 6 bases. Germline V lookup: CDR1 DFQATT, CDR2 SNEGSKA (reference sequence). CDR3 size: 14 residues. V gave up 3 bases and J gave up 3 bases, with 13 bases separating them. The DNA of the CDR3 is TGCAGTGCTAGTCCCGGGAGTGGAACAGATACGCAGTATTTT. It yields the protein CSASPGSGTDTQYF.

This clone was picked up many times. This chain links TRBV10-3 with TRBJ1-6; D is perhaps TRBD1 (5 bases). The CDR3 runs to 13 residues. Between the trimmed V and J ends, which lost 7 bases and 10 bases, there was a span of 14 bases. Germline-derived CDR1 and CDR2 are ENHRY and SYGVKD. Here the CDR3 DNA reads TGTGCCATCAATAAGGACAAGGGATCACCCCTCCACTTT. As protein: CAINKDKGSPLHF.

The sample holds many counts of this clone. The CDR3 reads CSARRGGQGNQPQHF. CDR3 bases: TGCAGTGCTAGAAGGGGGGGCCAGGGCAATCAGCCCCAGCATTTT. This chain links TRBV20-1 with TRBJ1-5, with a possible D match to TRBD1 (6 bases). The V and J ends lost 2 bases and 2 bases respectively, with 13 bases between them. The CDR3 is 15 residues long. Germline V CDR1 and CDR2: DFQATT, SNEGSKA (reference sequence).

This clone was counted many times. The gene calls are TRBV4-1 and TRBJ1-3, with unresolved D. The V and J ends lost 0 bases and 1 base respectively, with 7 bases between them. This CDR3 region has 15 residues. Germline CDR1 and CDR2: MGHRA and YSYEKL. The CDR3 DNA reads TGCGCCAGCAGCCAAGATTCCGGGTCTGGAAACACCATATATTTT. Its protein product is CASSQDSGSGNTIYF.

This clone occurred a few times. CDR3 in DNA: TGTGCCAGCGGCCAGGACCTAAATGAGCAGTTCTTC. Translated, it gives CASGQDLNEQFF. The chain recombines TRBV7-2 with TRBJ2-1; D not certain. Germline CDR1 is SGHTA and CDR2 is FQGNSA. This CDR3 region has 12 residues. V dropped 8 bases and J dropped 7 bases, with 12 bases sitting between them. The full variable domain, its missing parts supplied by reference TRBV7-2 and TRBJ2-1, is GAGVSQSPSNKVTEKGKDVELRCDPISGHTALYWYRQSLGQGLEFLIYFQGNSAPDKSGLPSDRFSAERTGGSVSTLTIQRTQQEDSAVYLCASGQDLNEQFFGPGTRLTVL.

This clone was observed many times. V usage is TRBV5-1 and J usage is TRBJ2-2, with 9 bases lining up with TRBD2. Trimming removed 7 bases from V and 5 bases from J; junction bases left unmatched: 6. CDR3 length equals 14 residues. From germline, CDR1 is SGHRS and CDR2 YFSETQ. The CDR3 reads CASGEGLATGELFF. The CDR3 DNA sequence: TGCGCCAGCGGGGAGGGACTAGCAACCGGGGAGCTGTTTTTT.

CDR3 protein: CASSELMRGKDSPLHF. In DNA form, the CDR3 reads TGTGCCAGCAGTGAGTTGATGAGGGGAAAAGATTCACCCCTCCACTTT. The chain combines TRBV6-1 with TRBJ1-6; weak D call: TRBD1 (5 bases). The V gene lost 3 bases and the J gene lost 8 bases, with 17 bases spanning the gap. The CDR3 totals 16 residues. Germline V gene data show CDR1 as MNHNS and CDR2 as SASEGT.

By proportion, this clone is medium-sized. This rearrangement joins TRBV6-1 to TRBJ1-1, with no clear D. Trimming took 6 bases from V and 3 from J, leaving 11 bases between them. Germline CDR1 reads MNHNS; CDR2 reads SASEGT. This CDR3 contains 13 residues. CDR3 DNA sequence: TGTGCCAGCAGGTGGAGGTTCGACACTGAAGCTTTCTTT. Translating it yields CASRWRFDTEAFF.

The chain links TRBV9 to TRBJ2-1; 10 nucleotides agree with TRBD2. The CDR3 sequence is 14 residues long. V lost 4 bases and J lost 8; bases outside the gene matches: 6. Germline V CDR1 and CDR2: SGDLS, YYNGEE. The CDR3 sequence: CASSRGLAEDEQFF. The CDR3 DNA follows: TGTGCCAGCAGCCGAGGACTAGCGGAGGATGAGCAGTTCTTC.

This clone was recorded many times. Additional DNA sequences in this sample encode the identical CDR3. CDR3 nucleotides: TGCAGCGTCGTAACAGGGACAGCGGCTAATGAAAAACTGTTTTTT. Translated, it gives CSVVTGTAANEKLFF. The chain couples TRBV29-1 to TRBJ1-4; 7 nucleotides line up with TRBD1. V trimming: 6 bases; J trimming: 3 bases; junction bases outside the gene matches: 10. The CDR3 spans 15 residues. Germline CDR1 SQVTM, CDR2 ANQGSEA.

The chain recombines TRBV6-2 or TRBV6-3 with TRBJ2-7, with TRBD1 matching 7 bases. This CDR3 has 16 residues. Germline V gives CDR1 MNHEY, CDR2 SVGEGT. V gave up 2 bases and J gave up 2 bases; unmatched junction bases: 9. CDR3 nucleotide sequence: TGTGCCAGCAGTTACAAGGGTCTCAGGGGGACCTACGAGCAGTACTTC. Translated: CASSYKGLRGTYEQYF.

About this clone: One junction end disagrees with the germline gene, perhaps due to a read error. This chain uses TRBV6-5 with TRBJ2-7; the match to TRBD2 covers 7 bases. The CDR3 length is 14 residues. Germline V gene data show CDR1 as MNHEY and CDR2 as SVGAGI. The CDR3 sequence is CASSYRGVPYDQYF. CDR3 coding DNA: TGTGCCAGCAGTTACCGGGGGGTCCCCTACGATCAGTACTTC.

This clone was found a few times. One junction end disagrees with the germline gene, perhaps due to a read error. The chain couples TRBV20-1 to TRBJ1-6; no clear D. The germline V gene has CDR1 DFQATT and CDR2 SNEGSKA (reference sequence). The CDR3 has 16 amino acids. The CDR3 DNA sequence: TGCAGTGCTAGGGAGTCCCGGAGGAGCTGGGATTCAACCCTCCACTTT. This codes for CSARESRRSWDSTLHF.

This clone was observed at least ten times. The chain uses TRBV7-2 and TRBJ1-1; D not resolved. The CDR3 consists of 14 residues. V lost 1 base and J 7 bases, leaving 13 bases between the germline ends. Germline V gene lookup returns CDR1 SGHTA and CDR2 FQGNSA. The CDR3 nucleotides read TGTGCCAGCAGCTTAGGTCCCCGCGTTAATGAAGCTTTCTTT. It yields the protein CASSLGPRVNEAFF.

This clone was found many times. The CDR3 is CASSPRTGGYTF. DNA of the CDR3: TGTGCCAGCAGTCCTAGGACCGGAGGCTACACCTTC. This chain uses TRBV6-1 with TRBJ1-2, with unresolved D. Germline CDR1 is MNHNS and CDR2 is SASEGT. V gave up 5 bases and J gave up 8 bases, with 12 bases separating them. The CDR3 is made up of 12 amino acids.

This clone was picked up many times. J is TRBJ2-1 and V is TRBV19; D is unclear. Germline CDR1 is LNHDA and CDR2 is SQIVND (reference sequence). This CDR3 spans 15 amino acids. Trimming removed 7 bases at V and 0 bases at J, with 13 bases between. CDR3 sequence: CASKLRLSSYNEQFF. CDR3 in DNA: TGTGCCAGTAAACTCCGTTTGAGCTCCTACAATGAGCAGTTCTTC.

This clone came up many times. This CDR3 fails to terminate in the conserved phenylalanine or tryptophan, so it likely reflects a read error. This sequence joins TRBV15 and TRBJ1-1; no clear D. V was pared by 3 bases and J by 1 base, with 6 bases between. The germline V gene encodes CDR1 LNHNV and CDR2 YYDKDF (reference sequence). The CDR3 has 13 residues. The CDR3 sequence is CATSRGRNTEAFS. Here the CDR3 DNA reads TGTGCCACCAGCAGGGGTCGGAACACTGAAGCTTTCTCT.

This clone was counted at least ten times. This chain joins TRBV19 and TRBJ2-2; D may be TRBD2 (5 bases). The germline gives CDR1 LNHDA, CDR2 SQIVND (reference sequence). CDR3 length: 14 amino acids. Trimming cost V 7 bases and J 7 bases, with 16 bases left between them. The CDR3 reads CASKLGPGNGELFF. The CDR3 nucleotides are TGTGCCAGTAAGCTTGGCCCGGGGAACGGGGAGCTGTTTTTT.

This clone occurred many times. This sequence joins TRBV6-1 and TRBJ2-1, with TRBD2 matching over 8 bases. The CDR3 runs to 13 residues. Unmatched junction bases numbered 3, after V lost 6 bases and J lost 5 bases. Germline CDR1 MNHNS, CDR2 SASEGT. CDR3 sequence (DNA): TGTGCCAGCAGACTAGCGGATAACAATGAGCAGTTCTTC. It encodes CASRLADNNEQFF.

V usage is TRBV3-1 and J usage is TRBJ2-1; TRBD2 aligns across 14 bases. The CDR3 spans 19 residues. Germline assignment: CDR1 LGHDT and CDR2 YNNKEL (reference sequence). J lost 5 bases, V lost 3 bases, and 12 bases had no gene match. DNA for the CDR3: TGTGCCAGCAGCCATTGGACTAGCGGGAGGTCCTGTCTCCACAATGAGCAGTTCTTC. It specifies CASSHWTSGRSCLHNEQFF.